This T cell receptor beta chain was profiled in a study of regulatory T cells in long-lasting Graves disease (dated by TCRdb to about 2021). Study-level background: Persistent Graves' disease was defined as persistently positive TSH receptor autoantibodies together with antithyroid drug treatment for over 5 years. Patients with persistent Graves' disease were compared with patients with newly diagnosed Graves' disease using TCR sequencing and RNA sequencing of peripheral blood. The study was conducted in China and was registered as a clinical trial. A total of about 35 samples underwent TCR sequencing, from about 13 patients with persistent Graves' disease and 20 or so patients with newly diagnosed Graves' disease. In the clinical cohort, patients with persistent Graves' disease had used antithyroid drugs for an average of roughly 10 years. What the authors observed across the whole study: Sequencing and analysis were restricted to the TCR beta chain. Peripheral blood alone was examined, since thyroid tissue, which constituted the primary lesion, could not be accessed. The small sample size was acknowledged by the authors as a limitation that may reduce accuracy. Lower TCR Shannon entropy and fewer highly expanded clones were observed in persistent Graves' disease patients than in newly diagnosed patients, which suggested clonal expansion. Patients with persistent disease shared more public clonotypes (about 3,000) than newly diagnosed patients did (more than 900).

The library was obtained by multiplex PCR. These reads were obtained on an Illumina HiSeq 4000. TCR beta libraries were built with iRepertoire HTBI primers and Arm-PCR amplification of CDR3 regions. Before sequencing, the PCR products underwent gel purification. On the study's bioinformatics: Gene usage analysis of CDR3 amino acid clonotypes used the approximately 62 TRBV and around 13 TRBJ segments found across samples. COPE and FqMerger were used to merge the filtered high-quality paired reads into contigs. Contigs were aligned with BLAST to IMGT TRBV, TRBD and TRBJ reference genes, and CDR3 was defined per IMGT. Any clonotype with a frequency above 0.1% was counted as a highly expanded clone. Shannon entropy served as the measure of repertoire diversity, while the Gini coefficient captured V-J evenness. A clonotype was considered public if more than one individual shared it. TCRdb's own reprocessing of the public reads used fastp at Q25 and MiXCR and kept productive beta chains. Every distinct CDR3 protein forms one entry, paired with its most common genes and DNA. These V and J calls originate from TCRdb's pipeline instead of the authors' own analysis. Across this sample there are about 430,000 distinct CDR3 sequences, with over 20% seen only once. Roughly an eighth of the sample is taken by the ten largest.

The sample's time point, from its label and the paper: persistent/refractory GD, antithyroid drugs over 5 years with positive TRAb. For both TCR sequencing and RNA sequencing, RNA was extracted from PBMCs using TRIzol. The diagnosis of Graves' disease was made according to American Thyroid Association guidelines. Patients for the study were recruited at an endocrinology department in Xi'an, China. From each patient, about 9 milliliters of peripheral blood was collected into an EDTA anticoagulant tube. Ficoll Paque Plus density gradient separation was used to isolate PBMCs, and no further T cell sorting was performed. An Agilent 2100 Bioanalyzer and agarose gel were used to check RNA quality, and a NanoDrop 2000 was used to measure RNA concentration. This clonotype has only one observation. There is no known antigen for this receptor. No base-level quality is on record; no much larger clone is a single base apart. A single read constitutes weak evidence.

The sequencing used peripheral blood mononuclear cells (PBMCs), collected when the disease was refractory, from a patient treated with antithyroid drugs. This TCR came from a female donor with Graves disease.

The nucleotides read TGTGCCAGCAGTTTGACTAGCGGGAGTATAAATGAGCAGTTCTTC. Its translation is CASSLTSGSINEQFF. The receptor chain draws on TRBV28 and TRBJ2-1, with 12 bases aligning to TRBD2. Per the germline V gene, MDHEN is the CDR1 and SYDVKM is the CDR2. Taken from cysteine to phenylalanine, the CDR3 has 15 residues. Left in the record is the CDR3 DNA by itself, 45 bases read in frame from the first base. V trim: 3 bases; J trim: 7 bases; unmatched bases: 4. The entire variable domain, with the stretches around the CDR3 drawn from the reference TRBV28 and TRBJ2-1 proteins, is DVKVTQSSRYLVKRTGEKVFLECVQDMDHENMFWYRQDPGLGLRLIYFSYDVKMKEKGDIPEGYSVSREKKERFSLILESASTNQTSMYLCASSLTSGSINEQFFGPGTRLTVL.